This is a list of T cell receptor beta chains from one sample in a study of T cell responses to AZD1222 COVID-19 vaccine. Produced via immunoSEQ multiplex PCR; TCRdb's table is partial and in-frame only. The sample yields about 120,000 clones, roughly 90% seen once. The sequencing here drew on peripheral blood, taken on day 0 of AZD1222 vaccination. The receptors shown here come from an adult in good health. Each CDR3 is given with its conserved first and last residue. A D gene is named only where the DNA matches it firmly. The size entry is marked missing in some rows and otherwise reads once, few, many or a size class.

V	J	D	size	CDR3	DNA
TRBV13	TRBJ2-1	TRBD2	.	CASSLRLASYNEQFF	TGTGCCAGCAGCCTAAGACTAGCCTCCTACAATGAGCAGTTCTTC
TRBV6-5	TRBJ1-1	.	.	CASSPKRNTEAFF	TGTGCCAGCAGCCCCAAGCGGAACACTGAAGCTTTCTTT
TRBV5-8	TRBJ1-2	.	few	CASRKTGSRPDGYTF	TGTGCCAGCAGGAAAACTGGATCGAGGCCGGACGGCTACACCTTC
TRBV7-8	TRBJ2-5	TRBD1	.	CASSYTGVVEETQYF	TGTGCCAGCAGCTACACAGGGGTGGTCGAAGAGACCCAGTACTTC
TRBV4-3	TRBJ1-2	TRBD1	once	CASSQAGTGGSGGYTF	TGCGCCAGCAGCCAAGCCGGGACAGGGGGCTCAGGGGGCTACACCTTC
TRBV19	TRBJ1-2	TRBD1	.	CASSTGQGYGYTF	TGTGCCAGTAGTACGGGACAGGGCTATGGCTACACCTTC
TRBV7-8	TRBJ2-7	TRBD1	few	CASNELTGASSYEQYF	TGTGCCAGCAACGAACTTACAGGGGCGAGCTCCTACGAGCAGTACTTC
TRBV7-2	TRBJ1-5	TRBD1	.	CASSLGQGASQPQHF	TGTGCCAGCAGCTTAGGACAGGGAGCGAGTCAGCCCCAGCATTTT
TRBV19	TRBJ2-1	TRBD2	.	CASSAAGGSSYNEQFF	TGTGCCAGTAGTGCCGCGGGGGGAAGTTCCTACAATGAGCAGTTCTTC
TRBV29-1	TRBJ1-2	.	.	CSVEREANYGYTF	TGCAGCGTTGAGAGGGAGGCTAACTATGGCTACACCTTC
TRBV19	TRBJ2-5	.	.	CASAKDQETQYF	TGTGCCAGTGCGAAGGATCAAGAGACCCAGTACTTC
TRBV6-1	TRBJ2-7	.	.	CASSESPFRGEQYF	TGTGCCAGCAGTGAATCACCATTCAGGGGCGAGCAGTACTTC
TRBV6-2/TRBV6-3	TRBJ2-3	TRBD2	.	CASSRPPSRGGLRDTQYF	TGTGCCAGCAGTAGGCCCCCTTCGCGGGGGGGCCTAAGAGATACGCAGTATTTT
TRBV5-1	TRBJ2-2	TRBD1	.	CASSLGQGADTGELFF	TGCGCCAGCAGCTTGGGACAGGGGGCGGACACCGGGGAGCTGTTTTTT
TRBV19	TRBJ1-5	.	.	CASSLLDRNQPQHF	TGTGCCAGTAGCCTACTTGACCGTAATCAGCCCCAGCATTTT
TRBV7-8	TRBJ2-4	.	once	CASSLGTAQYF	TGTGCCAGCAGCTTAGGGACAGCTCAGTACTTC
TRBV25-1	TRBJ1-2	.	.	CASSEVGRNYGYTF	TGTGCCAGCAGTGAAGTGGGACGGAACTATGGCTACACCTTC
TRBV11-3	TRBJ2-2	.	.	CASSLDRLTGELFF	TGTGCCAGCAGCTTAGACAGACTCACCGGGGAGCTGTTTTTT
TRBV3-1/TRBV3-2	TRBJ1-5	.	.	CASSSGLGLRPQHF	TGTGCCAGCAGCTCCGGACTGGGGCTTAGGCCCCAGCATTTT
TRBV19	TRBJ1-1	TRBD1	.	CASREDRGQMNTEAFF	TGTGCCAGTAGGGAGGACAGGGGACAGATGAACACTGAAGCTTTCTTT
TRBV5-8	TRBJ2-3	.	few	CASSLGGAHTDTQYF	TGTGCCAGCAGCTTGGGTGGGGCGCACACAGATACGCAGTATTTT
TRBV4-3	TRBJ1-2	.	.	CASSLTGGKLYGYTF	TGCGCCAGCAGCCTCACGGGAGGGAAACTCTATGGCTACACCTTC
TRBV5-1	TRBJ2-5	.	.	CASSLEVEETQYF	TGCGCCAGCAGCTTGGAAGTCGAAGAGACCCAGTACTTC
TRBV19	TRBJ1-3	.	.	CASSIDLTGSGNTIYF	TGTGCCAGTAGTATAGATTTGACAGGATCTGGAAACACCATATATTTT
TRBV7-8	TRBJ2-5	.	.	CASSLDSGVETQYF	TGTGCCAGCAGCTTAGATTCTGGCGTAGAGACCCAGTACTTC
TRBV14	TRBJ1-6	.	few	CASSQNLNSPLHF	TGTGCCAGCAGCCAGAATTTAAATTCACCCCTCCACTTT
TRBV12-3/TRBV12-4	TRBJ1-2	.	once	CASSLGRHGYTF	TGTGCCAGCAGTTTAGGTCGACATGGCTACACCTTC
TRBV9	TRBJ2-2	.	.	CASSVDNWGTHTGELFF	TGTGCCAGCAGCGTAGACAATTGGGGGACCCACACCGGGGAGCTGTTTTTT
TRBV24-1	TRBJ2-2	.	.	CATSDSGLNTGELFF	TGTGCCACCAGTGATTCAGGGTTGAACACCGGGGAGCTGTTTTTT
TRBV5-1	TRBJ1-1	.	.	CASSLVEGAEAFF	TGCGCCAGCAGCTTGGTCGAAGGGGCTGAAGCTTTCTTT
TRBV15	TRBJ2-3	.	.	CATSRGSGILLDTQYF	TGTGCCACCAGCAGAGGTTCGGGGATTCTGCTGGATACGCAGTATTTT
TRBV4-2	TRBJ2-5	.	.	CASSQANYRDQETQYF	TGTGCCAGCAGCCAGGCGAATTACCGAGACCAAGAGACCCAGTACTTC
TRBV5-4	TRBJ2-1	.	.	CASSWRGTDNEQFF	TGTGCCAGCAGCTGGAGAGGGACTGACAATGAGCAGTTCTTC
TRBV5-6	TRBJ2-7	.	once	CASSLGAGSSYEQYF	TGTGCCAGCAGCCTTGGGGCAGGATCCTCCTACGAGCAGTACTTC
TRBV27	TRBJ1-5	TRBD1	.	CASRKQGAGQPQHF	TGTGCCAGCAGAAAACAGGGGGCGGGTCAGCCCCAGCATTTT
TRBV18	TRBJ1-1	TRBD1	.	CASSPGQVMNTEAFF	TGTGCCAGCTCACCCGGACAGGTTATGAACACTGAAGCTTTCTTT
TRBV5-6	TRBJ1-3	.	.	CASSLDGAGNTIYF	TGTGCCAGCAGCTTGGACGGGGCTGGAAACACCATATATTTT
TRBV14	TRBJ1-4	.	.	CASSPAGLLEKLFF	TGTGCCAGCAGCCCGGCGGGCCTTCTAGAAAAACTGTTTTTT
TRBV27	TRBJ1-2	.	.	CASRMRGLGGYTF	TGTGCCAGCAGAATGAGGGGCCTAGGGGGCTACACCTTC
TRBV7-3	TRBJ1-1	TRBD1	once	CASSLSMAGGGTEAFF	TGTGCCAGCAGCTTAAGTATGGCAGGGGGAGGCACTGAAGCTTTCTTT
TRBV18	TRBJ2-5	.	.	CASSGQVVGQETQYF	TGTGCCAGCTCAGGTCAAGTTGTGGGCCAAGAGACCCAGTACTTC
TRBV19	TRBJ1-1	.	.	CASSIGPNTEAFF	TGTGCCAGTAGTATAGGTCCGAACACTGAAGCTTTCTTT
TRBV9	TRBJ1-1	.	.	CASSPNQGLGTEAFF	TGTGCCAGCAGCCCCAATCAGGGGTTAGGGACTGAAGCTTTCTTT
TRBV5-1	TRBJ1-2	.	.	CASSLDGKGYTF	TGCGCCAGCAGCTTGGACGGAAAAGGCTACACCTTC
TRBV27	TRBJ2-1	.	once	CASSSLGNEQFF	TGTGCCAGCAGTTCCCTCGGCAATGAGCAGTTCTTC
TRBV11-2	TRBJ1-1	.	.	CASSYSRVEAFF	TGTGCCAGCAGCTATAGTCGTGTTGAAGCTTTCTTT
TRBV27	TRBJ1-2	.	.	CASSFLYGTLPFLNYGYTF	TGTGCCAGCAGTTTTCTGTACGGGACACTACCTTTTCTTAACTATGGCTACACCTTC
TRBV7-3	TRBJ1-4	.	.	CASSPTGGVGEKLFF	TGTGCCAGCAGTCCGACAGGCGGGGTTGGGGAAAAACTGTTTTTT